This is a list of T cell receptor beta chains from one sample in a study of OX40 agonist ivuxolimab in advanced cancers. Sequenced by immunoSEQ multiplex PCR; TCRdb stores in-frame clones only, minus some. The sample lists 70,000 to 90,000 clones; more than 65% were seen once. The sequencing used CD4+ or CD8+ T cells sorted from blood, collected in a trial of the OX40 agonist ivuxolimab. The receptors originated from an adult with an advanced solid tumor such as melanoma, head and neck, liver or kidney cancer. Both conserved end residues are part of each CDR3. Each record gives: D gene, clone size, J gene, V gene, CDR3 DNA, CDR3 protein. The D gene is left open where the match is weak. The size of a clone is reported for some rows only, either as once, few or many, or as a class for expanded clones.

d_call: -
clone_size: -
j_call: TRBJ2-1
v_call: TRBV19
cdr3_nt: TGTGCCAGTAGTATAAAGGGATTACGCTACAATGAGCAGTTCTTC
cdr3_aa: CASSIKGLRYNEQFF

d_call: TRBD1
clone_size: -
j_call: TRBJ1-2
v_call: TRBV6-1
cdr3_nt: TGTGCCAGCAGAGGGGACAGCAGAAGGAACTATGGCTACACCTTC
cdr3_aa: CASRGDSRRNYGYTF

d_call: -
clone_size: -
j_call: TRBJ2-7
v_call: TRBV6-1
cdr3_nt: TGTGCCAGCAATCGTGAATACGAGCAGTACTTC
cdr3_aa: CASNREYEQYF

d_call: -
clone_size: few
j_call: TRBJ2-7
v_call: TRBV6-5
cdr3_nt: TGTGCCAGCTCTCTCCTCGGGGCCGGAGGGGAGCAGTACTTC
cdr3_aa: CASSLLGAGGEQYF

d_call: TRBD1
clone_size: -
j_call: TRBJ1-2
v_call: TRBV6-5
cdr3_nt: TGTGCCAGTACGGGACAGGGGGCGAGCGGCTACACCTTC
cdr3_aa: CASTGQGASGYTF

d_call: -
clone_size: -
j_call: TRBJ2-3
v_call: TRBV6-5
cdr3_nt: TGTGCCAGCAGTTACGGGTCAACTTATACGCAGTATTTT
cdr3_aa: CASSYGSTYTQYF

d_call: -
clone_size: -
j_call: TRBJ2-5
v_call: TRBV4-2
cdr3_nt: TGTGCCAGCAGCCAAGAAGGTCAAATGCAAGAGACCCAGTACTTC
cdr3_aa: CASSQEGQMQETQYF

d_call: TRBD2
clone_size: few
j_call: TRBJ2-5
v_call: TRBV7-2
cdr3_nt: TGTGCCAGCAGCTGGGTTGAAGCGGGGGTGGAGACCCAGTACTTC
cdr3_aa: CASSWVEAGVETQYF

d_call: TRBD2
clone_size: -
j_call: TRBJ2-7
v_call: TRBV6-5
cdr3_nt: TGTGCCAGCAGTCCGGGACTAGCGGGAGTAGACGAGCAGTACTTC
cdr3_aa: CASSPGLAGVDEQYF

d_call: TRBD2
clone_size: -
j_call: TRBJ2-7
v_call: TRBV5-1
cdr3_nt: TGCGCCAGCAGCCCGGGAGCGGGAGGGCCATCCGAGCAGTACTTC
cdr3_aa: CASSPGAGGPSEQYF

d_call: -
clone_size: -
j_call: TRBJ1-2
v_call: TRBV5-1
cdr3_nt: TGCGCCAGCAGCTTGGGGGGCGTCGCCGGCTACACCTTC
cdr3_aa: CASSLGGVAGYTF

d_call: -
clone_size: -
j_call: TRBJ1-3
v_call: TRBV5-1
cdr3_nt: TGCGCCAGCAGCTTGGATTCCCTCGGAAACACCATATATTTT
cdr3_aa: CASSLDSLGNTIYF

d_call: TRBD2
clone_size: medium-sized
j_call: TRBJ2-7
v_call: TRBV7-8
cdr3_nt: TGTGCCAGCAGCGGGGGACTAGCGGGGTCCTACGAGCAGTACTTC
cdr3_aa: CASSGGLAGSYEQYF

d_call: TRBD1
clone_size: -
j_call: TRBJ1-3
v_call: TRBV27
cdr3_nt: TGTGCCAGCAGTTTAAGGGGGCCAGGAAACACCATATATTTT
cdr3_aa: CASSLRGPGNTIYF

d_call: -
clone_size: -
j_call: TRBJ1-4
v_call: TRBV7-9
cdr3_nt: TGTGCCAGCATGTGGGACCGGAAGGGTGAAAAACTGTTTTTT
cdr3_aa: CASMWDRKGEKLFF

d_call: -
clone_size: -
j_call: TRBJ1-1
v_call: TRBV13
cdr3_nt: TGTGCCAGCAGCTTAGACCCAGGTTTGAACACTGAAGCTTTCTTT
cdr3_aa: CASSLDPGLNTEAFF

d_call: -
clone_size: -
j_call: TRBJ2-2
v_call: TRBV11-3
cdr3_nt: TGTGCCAGCAGCTTAGATGGTGAGACCGGGGAGCTGTTTTTT
cdr3_aa: CASSLDGETGELFF

d_call: -
clone_size: once
j_call: TRBJ2-7
v_call: TRBV5-1
cdr3_nt: TGCGCCAGCAGCTTGGGCGGGGTAAGCTCCTACGAGCAGTACTTC
cdr3_aa: CASSLGGVSSYEQYF

d_call: -
clone_size: few
j_call: TRBJ1-2
v_call: TRBV14
cdr3_nt: TGTGCCAGCAGCCAAGTCAAGGGTGGATATGGCTACACCTTC
cdr3_aa: CASSQVKGGYGYTF

d_call: TRBD1
clone_size: -
j_call: TRBJ1-1
v_call: TRBV13
cdr3_nt: TGTGCCAGCACCCAGGGGGCTTACACTGAAGCTTTCTTT
cdr3_aa: CASTQGAYTEAFF

d_call: TRBD1
clone_size: -
j_call: TRBJ2-7
v_call: TRBV7-2
cdr3_nt: TGTGCCAGCAGCTATATGACAGGGGGCGCGGGTTACGAGCAGTACTTC
cdr3_aa: CASSYMTGGAGYEQYF

d_call: -
clone_size: once
j_call: TRBJ2-3
v_call: TRBV4-1
cdr3_nt: TGCGCCAGCAGCCAAGATGGTGGGACGGGTCGCACAGATACGCAGTATTTT
cdr3_aa: CASSQDGGTGRTDTQYF

d_call: -
clone_size: -
j_call: TRBJ2-1
v_call: TRBV2
cdr3_nt: TGTGCCAGCAGTTCCCAGGGAAATGAGCAGTTCTTC
cdr3_aa: CASSSQGNEQFF

d_call: -
clone_size: -
j_call: TRBJ1-3
v_call: TRBV14
cdr3_nt: TGTGCCAGCAGCCAGGGCTTTGGAAACACCATATATTTT
cdr3_aa: CASSQGFGNTIYF

d_call: -
clone_size: -
j_call: TRBJ1-1
v_call: TRBV27
cdr3_nt: TGTGCCAGCAGGGGCGGAGGGTTCGACACTGAAGCTTTCTTT
cdr3_aa: CASRGGGFDTEAFF

d_call: -
clone_size: -
j_call: TRBJ1-4
v_call: TRBV27
cdr3_nt: TGTGCCAGCAGTTTTCGGTCGTGGGCTAATGAAAAACTGTTTTTT
cdr3_aa: CASSFRSWANEKLFF

d_call: -
clone_size: -
j_call: TRBJ2-7
v_call: TRBV9
cdr3_nt: TGTGCCAGCAGCCGGGAACCGGGACCTGCGCCCTACGAGCAGTACTTC
cdr3_aa: CASSREPGPAPYEQYF

d_call: -
clone_size: -
j_call: TRBJ1-2
v_call: TRBV6-5
cdr3_nt: TGTGCCAGCAGTTACTCGGACAGCTATGGCTACACCTTC
cdr3_aa: CASSYSDSYGYTF

d_call: -
clone_size: -
j_call: TRBJ2-2
v_call: TRBV14
cdr3_nt: TGTGCCAGCAGCCATAGTCTGAACACCGGGGAGCTGTTTTTT
cdr3_aa: CASSHSLNTGELFF

d_call: -
clone_size: once
j_call: TRBJ1-2
v_call: TRBV11-2
cdr3_nt: TGTGCCAGCAGCTTAAGAGTGACCGATGGCTACACCTTC
cdr3_aa: CASSLRVTDGYTF

d_call: -
clone_size: -
j_call: TRBJ1-1
v_call: TRBV10-1
cdr3_nt: TGCGCCAGCAGTGGCGACAGCCACACTGAAGCTTTCTTT
cdr3_aa: CASSGDSHTEAFF

d_call: -
clone_size: -
j_call: TRBJ2-5
v_call: TRBV28
cdr3_nt: TGTGCCAGCAGTTCCGGACGGAGCCCCACGTACTTC
cdr3_aa: CASSSGRSPTYF

d_call: TRBD2
clone_size: once
j_call: TRBJ2-5
v_call: TRBV5-1
cdr3_nt: TGCGCCAGCAGGAGGAGGCGCGGGGGGTCACAAGAGACCCAGTACTTC
cdr3_aa: CASRRRRGGSQETQYF

d_call: -
clone_size: -
j_call: TRBJ2-7
v_call: TRBV19
cdr3_nt: TGTGCCAGTAGTGCCCAAATACACAGAACCTACGAGCAGTACTTC
cdr3_aa: CASSAQIHRTYEQYF

d_call: TRBD1
clone_size: -
j_call: TRBJ2-2
v_call: TRBV4-1
cdr3_nt: TGCGCCAGCAGCCAATTACAGGGGACCGGGGAGCTGTTTTTT
cdr3_aa: CASSQLQGTGELFF

d_call: -
clone_size: -
j_call: TRBJ1-1
v_call: TRBV4-1
cdr3_nt: TGCGCCAGCAGCCGGACAGCGCAGGCTGAAGCTTTCTTT
cdr3_aa: CASSRTAQAEAFF

d_call: TRBD2
clone_size: -
j_call: TRBJ2-7
v_call: TRBV6-5
cdr3_nt: TGTGCCAGCAGCCCCTATAGCGGGGGGGCCTACGAGCAGTACTTC
cdr3_aa: CASSPYSGGAYEQYF

d_call: -
clone_size: -
j_call: TRBJ2-7
v_call: TRBV5-1
cdr3_nt: TGCGCCAGCAGCTTGGGCTTACGACAGGCTTCCTACGAGCAGTACTTC
cdr3_aa: CASSLGLRQASYEQYF

d_call: -
clone_size: few
j_call: TRBJ2-4
v_call: TRBV4-2
cdr3_nt: TGTGCCAGCAGCCCAGAGACCAGACAGAGACAGTACTTC
cdr3_aa: CASSPETRQRQYF

d_call: TRBD1
clone_size: -
j_call: TRBJ1-5
v_call: TRBV23-1
cdr3_nt: TGCGCCAGCAAAAGACAGGGGAGTAAGCAGCCCCAGCATTTT
cdr3_aa: CASKRQGSKQPQHF

d_call: -
clone_size: -
j_call: TRBJ2-7
v_call: TRBV5-1
cdr3_nt: TGCGCCAGCAGCTTGACAGGTTCTTCCTACGAGCAGTACTTC
cdr3_aa: CASSLTGSSYEQYF

d_call: -
clone_size: few
j_call: TRBJ2-7
v_call: TRBV4-2
cdr3_nt: TGTGCCAGCAGCCAAGATCAAAGTGTGGGTGGGGCCTACGAGCAGTACTTC
cdr3_aa: CASSQDQSVGGAYEQYF